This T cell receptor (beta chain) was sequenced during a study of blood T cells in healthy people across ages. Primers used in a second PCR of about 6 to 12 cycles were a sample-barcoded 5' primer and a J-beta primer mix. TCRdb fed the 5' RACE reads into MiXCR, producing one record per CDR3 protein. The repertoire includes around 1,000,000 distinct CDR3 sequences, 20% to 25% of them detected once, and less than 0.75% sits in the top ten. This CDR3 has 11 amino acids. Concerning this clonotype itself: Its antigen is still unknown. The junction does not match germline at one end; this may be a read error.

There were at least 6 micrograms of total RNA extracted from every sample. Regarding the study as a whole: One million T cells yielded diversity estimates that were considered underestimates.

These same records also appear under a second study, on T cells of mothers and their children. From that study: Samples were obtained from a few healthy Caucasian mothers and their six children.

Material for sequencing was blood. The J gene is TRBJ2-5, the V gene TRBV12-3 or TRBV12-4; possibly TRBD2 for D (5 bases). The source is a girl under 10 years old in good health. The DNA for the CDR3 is TGTGCCAGCGGACTTCCGGGCCCATCCTCCTTC. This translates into CASGLPGPSSF.